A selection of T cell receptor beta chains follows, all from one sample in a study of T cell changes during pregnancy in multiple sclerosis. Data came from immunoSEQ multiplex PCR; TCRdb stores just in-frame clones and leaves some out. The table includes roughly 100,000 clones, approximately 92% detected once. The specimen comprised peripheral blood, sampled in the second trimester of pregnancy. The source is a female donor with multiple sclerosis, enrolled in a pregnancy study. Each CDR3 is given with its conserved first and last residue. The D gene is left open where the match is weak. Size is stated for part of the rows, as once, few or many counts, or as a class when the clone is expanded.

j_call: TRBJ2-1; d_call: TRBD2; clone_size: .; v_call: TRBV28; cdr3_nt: TGTGCCAGCAGTTTGGTGGGTAGCGGGAGTCTTACTGAGCAGTTCTTC; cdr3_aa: CASSLVGSGSLTEQFF
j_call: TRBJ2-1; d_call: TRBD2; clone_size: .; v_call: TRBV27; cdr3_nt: TGTGCCAGCAGTACTCAACTAGCGAGGGCTAACAATGAGCAGTTCTTC; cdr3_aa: CASSTQLARANNEQFF
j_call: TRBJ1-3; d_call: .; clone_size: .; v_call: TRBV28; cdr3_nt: TGTGCCAGCAGTTTAGGGAGTGGCGGAAACACCATATATTTT; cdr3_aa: CASSLGSGGNTIYF
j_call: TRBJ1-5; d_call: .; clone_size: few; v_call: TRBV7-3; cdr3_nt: TGTGCCAGCAGCTTGCTAAGGGACACTCCCTGGCAATATAGCAATCAGCCCCAGCATTTT; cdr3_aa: CASSLLRDTPWQYSNQPQHF
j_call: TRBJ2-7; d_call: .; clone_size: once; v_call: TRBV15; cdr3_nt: TGTGCCACCAGCAGAGATCTCAGCGGCTCCTACGAGCAGTACTTC; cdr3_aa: CATSRDLSGSYEQYF
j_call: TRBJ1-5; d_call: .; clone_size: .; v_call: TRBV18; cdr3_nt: TGTGCCAGCTCGCCGACACCCTCTCTCAATCAGCCCCAGCATTTT; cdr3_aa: CASSPTPSLNQPQHF
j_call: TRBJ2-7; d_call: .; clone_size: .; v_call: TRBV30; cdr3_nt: TGTGCCTGGAGTTCCAGCGGCGGCTACGAGCAGTACTTC; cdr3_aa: CAWSSSGGYEQYF
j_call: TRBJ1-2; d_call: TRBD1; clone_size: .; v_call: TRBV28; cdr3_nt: TGTGCCAGCAGTTTAACGGGACAGCAGTATGGCTACACCTTC; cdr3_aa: CASSLTGQQYGYTF
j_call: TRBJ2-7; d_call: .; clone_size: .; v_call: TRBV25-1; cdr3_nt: TGTGCCAGCAGTCCTGTTATGGGTCTCGAGGTCGAGCAGTACTTC; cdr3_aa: CASSPVMGLEVEQYF
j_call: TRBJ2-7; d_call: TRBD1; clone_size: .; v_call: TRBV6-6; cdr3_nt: TGTGCCAGCAGTAAGACAGGGCGGAACGAGCAGTACTTC; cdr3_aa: CASSKTGRNEQYF
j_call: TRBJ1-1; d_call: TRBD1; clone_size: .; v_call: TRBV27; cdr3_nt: TGTGCCAGCAGTTTATTGAGACAGGGTTTCTCTGAAGCTTTCTTT; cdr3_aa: CASSLLRQGFSEAFF
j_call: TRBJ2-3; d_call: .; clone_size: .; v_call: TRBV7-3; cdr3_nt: TGTGCCAGCAGCCCGACTCCCTCCAGCACAGATACGCAGTATTTT; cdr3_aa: CASSPTPSSTDTQYF
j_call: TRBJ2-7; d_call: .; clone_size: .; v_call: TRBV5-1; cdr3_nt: TGCGCCAGCAGCTTGGTCGGGGATGGGGACGAGCAGTACTTC; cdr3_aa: CASSLVGDGDEQYF
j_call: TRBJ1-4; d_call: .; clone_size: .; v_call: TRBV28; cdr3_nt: TGTGCCAGCAGCTCTCCATCGGAGAAGGGCAGGGGTAATGAAAAACTGTTTTTT; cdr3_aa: CASSSPSEKGRGNEKLFF
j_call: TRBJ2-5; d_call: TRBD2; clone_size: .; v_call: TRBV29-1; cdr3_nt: TGCAGCGTTCTAGCGGACCAAGAGACCCAGTACTTC; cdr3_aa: CSVLADQETQYF
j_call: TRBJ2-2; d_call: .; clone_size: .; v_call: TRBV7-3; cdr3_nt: TGTGCCAGCAGCTTTAGAGGATCCGGGGAGCTGTTTTTT; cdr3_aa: CASSFRGSGELFF
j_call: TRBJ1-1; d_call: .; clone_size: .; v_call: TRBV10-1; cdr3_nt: TGCGCCAGCAGTGGCCCCCGGGACAAAGAGGGCACTGAAGCTTTCTTT; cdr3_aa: CASSGPRDKEGTEAFF
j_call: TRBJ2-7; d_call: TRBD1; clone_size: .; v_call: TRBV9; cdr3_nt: TGTGCCAGCGGGACAGCTTCCTACGAGCAGTACTTC; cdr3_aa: CASGTASYEQYF
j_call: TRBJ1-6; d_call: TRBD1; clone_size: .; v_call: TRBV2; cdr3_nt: TGTGCCAGCAGGGGGACAGCAAATTCACCCCTCCACTTT; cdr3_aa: CASRGTANSPLHF
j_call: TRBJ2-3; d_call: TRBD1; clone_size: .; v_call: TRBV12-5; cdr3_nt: TGTGCTAGTCAGGGGGTTCCAGATACGCAGTATTTT; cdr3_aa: CASQGVPDTQYF
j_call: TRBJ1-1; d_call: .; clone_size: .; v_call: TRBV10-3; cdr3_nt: TGTGCCATCAGGACTGGAACCTCACAAGCTTTCTTT; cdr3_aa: CAIRTGTSQAFF
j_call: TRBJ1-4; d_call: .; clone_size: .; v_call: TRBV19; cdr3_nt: TGTGCCAGTAGTATATCAGGGAATGAAAAACTGTTTTTT; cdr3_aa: CASSISGNEKLFF
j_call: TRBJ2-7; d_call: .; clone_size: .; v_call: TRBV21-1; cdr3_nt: TGTGCCAGCAGCAAAGGTGCCGAACTCACCTACGAGCAGTACTTC; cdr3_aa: CASSKGAELTYEQYF
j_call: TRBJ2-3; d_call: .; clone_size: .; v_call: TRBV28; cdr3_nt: TGTGCCATCAAACCAGAAACAGATACGCAGTATTTT; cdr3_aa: CAIKPETDTQYF
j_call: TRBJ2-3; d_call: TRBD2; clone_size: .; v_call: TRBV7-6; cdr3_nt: TGTGCCAGCAGCCCCCAAGGACTAGCGGGAAGCACAGATACGCAGTATTTT; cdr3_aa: CASSPQGLAGSTDTQYF
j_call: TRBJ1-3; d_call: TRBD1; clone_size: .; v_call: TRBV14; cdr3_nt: TGTGCCAGCAGCCCAGGGACAGCCTCTGGAAACACCATATATTTT; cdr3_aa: CASSPGTASGNTIYF
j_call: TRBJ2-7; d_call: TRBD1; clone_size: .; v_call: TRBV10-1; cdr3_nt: TGCGCCAGCAGTGCTGGACCTGACAGGGAACATCACGAGCAGTACTTC; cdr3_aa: CASSAGPDREHHEQYF
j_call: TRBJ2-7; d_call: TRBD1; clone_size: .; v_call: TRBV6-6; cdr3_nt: TGTGCCAGCAGTTACTCTGGGACAGGGGGCTACGAGCAGTACTTC; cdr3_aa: CASSYSGTGGYEQYF
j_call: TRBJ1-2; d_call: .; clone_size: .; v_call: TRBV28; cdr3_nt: TGTGCCAGCAGTCACCTGTTCCGGGATCCCAACTATGGCTACACCTTC; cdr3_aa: CASSHLFRDPNYGYTF
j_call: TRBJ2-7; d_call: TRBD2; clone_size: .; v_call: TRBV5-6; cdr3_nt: TGTGCCAGCAGCCGGACTAGCGGGAGTTCTTACGAGCAGTACTTC; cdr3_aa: CASSRTSGSSYEQYF
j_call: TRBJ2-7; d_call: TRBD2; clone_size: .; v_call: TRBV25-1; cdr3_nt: TGTGCCAGCAGTGAATGGGGTTCGGGGGGTGTCTACGAGCAGTACTTC; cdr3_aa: CASSEWGSGGVYEQYF
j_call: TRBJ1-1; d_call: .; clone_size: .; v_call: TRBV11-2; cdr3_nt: TGTGCCAGCACCCTCATTACGGGGGGCAGCTTCGGGGAAGCTTTCTTT; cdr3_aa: CASTLITGGSFGEAFF
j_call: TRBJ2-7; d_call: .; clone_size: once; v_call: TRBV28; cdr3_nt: TGTGCCAGCAGCTCCGGGACTAGGGGGCTGTACTTC; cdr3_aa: CASSSGTRGLYF
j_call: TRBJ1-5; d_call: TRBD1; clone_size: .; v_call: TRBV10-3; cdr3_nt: TGTGCCATCAGAGACAGGGGGCAGGATGGCAATCAGCCCCAGCATTTT; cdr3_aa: CAIRDRGQDGNQPQHF
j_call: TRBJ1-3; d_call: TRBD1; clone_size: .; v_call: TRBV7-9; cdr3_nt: TGTGCCAGCAGCCCCCGGGACAGGGAGATTCCCTTCCGAAACACCATATATTTT; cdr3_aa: CASSPRDREIPFRNTIYF
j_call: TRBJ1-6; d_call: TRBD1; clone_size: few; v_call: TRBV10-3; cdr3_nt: TGTGCCATCAGTGAGTCGAAGGGGACAGGGAATTCACCCCTCCACTTT; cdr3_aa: CAISESKGTGNSPLHF
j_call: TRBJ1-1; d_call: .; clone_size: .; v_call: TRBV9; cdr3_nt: TGTGCCAGCAGCGTGGGGGGGAGGACTGAAGCTTTCTTT; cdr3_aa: CASSVGGRTEAFF
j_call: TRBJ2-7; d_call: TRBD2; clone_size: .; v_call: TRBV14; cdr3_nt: TGTGCCAGCAGTCCAAGCGGGAGGGCCTACGAGCAGTACTTC; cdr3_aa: CASSPSGRAYEQYF
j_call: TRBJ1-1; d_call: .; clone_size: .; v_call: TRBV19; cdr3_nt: TGTGCCAGTAAAATAACCACAGGTGGCACTGAAGCTTTCTTT; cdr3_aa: CASKITTGGTEAFF
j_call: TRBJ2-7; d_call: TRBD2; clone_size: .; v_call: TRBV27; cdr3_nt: TGTGCCAGCAGTTTATTTGGTAGGACTAGCGGGAGGGCCGATCAATCCTACGAGCAGTACTTC; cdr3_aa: CASSLFGRTSGRADQSYEQYF
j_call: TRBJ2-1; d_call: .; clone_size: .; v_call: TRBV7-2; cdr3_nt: TGTGCCAGCAGCTTAAACATGAACGTCTACAATGAGCAGTTCTTC; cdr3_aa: CASSLNMNVYNEQFF
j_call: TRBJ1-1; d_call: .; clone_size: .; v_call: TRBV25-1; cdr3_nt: TGTGCCAGCAGTGAATTCGGGGGGAGGGGCCTTACTGAAGCTTTCTTT; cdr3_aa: CASSEFGGRGLTEAFF
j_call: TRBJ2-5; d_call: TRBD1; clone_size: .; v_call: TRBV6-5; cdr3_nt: TGTGCCAGCAGTGCGGACAGGTTAGGGACCCAGTACTTC; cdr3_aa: CASSADRLGTQYF
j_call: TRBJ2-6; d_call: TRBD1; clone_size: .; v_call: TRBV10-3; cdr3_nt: TGTGCCATCAGAGACAGGGAAAGTAATGGGGCCAACGTCCTGACTTTC; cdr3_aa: CAIRDRESNGANVLTF
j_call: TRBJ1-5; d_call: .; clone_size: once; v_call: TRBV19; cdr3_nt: TGTGCCAGTCATCCAATCCCAGAATATAGCAATCAGCCCCAGCATTTT; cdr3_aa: CASHPIPEYSNQPQHF
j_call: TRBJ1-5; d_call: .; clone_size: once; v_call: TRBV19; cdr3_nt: TGTGCCAGTAGTATGGGGGGACAGCCCCAGCATTTT; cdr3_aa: CASSMGGQPQHF
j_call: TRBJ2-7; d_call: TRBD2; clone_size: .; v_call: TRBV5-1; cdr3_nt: TGCGCCAGCAGCTTGACGACGGGACTAGCGGAGAAGCAGTACTTC; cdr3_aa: CASSLTTGLAEKQYF
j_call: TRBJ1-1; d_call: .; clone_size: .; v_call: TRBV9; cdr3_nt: TGTGCCAGCAGCGCCGGGAACACTGAAGCTTTCTTT; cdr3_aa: CASSAGNTEAFF
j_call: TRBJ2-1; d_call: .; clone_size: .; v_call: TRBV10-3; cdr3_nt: TGTGCCATCAGTAACAGAGCCTCCTACAATGAGCAGTTCTTC; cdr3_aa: CAISNRASYNEQFF
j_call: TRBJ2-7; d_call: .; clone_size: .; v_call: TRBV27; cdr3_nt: TGTGCCAGCATGTTACAATGGGGCAGCTCCTACGAGCAGTACTTC; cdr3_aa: CASMLQWGSSYEQYF
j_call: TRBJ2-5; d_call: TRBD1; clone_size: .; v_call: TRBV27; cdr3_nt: TGTGCCAGCAGTTTATTCCCAGGGGGCCGGGGGGAGACCCAGTACTTC; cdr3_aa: CASSLFPGGRGETQYF
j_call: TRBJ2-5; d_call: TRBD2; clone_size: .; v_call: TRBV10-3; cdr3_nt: TGTGCCATCAGTTTAGCGGGAGGGCAAGAGACCCAGTACTTC; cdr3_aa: CAISLAGGQETQYF